This T cell receptor beta chain was recorded in a study of response to subunit inactivated influenza vaccine. TCRdb ran MiXCR on the RT-PCR reads and lists one entry per CDR3 protein. The sample lists 150,000 to 200,000 distinct CDR3 sequences, around 12% occurring once. Points from the study as a whole: After each seasonal influenza vaccination, few new T cells are recruited, the authors suggested.

From germline, CDR1 is MDHEN and CDR2 SYDVKM. J was trimmed by 2 bases and V by 5 bases; bases with no gene match: 10. This CDR3 has 16 amino acids. A few counts support this clonotype. Its antigen is unknown. These data were likewise used in another study, on T cells expressing NK-cell markers. That paper adds: With UMIs, 5'RACE template switching was used to make TCR beta cDNA. Anti-gamma-delta TCR antibody use in several experiments restricted sorting to alpha-beta TCR T cells. A range of about 1.0-8% of CD8+ T cells consisted of dominant NKG2C+ clonotypes in several donors. Similarly, these clonotypes led the CD3+CD56-NKG2C+ fraction as well in a few donors.

V is TRBV28 and J is TRBJ2-5, with 8 nucleotides matching TRBD1. This clonotype was sampled from a man aged 50 or older who received an inactivated influenza vaccine. The sample consisted of CD8+ T cells sorted from PBMCs, taken less than 13 days after vaccination. Here the CDR3 DNA reads TGTGCCAGCAGTCCTTTACCTCGACAGGGGCAAGAGACCCAGTACTTC. It encodes CASSPLPRQGQETQYF.